The rows below give T cell receptor beta chains drawn from one sample of a study of blood T cells in healthy people across ages. Using its own MiXCR run on the 5' RACE reads, TCRdb lists one record per CDR3 protein. The table has about 970,000 distinct CDR3 sequences, roughly half seen once. Input material: blood. These receptors came from an older woman in good health. Each CDR3 is given with its conserved first and last residue. D genes are given only for firm matches. The size field is filled for only some rows; it gives once, few, many or a size class.

j_call: TRBJ1-1
v_call: TRBV5-1
clone_size: -
d_call: -
cdr3_aa: CASRRRGTDNTEAFF
cdr3_nt: TGCGCCAGCAGGAGACGGGGGACGGACAACACTGAAGCTTTCTTT

j_call: TRBJ2-2
v_call: TRBV28
clone_size: -
d_call: TRBD2
cdr3_aa: CASSSGGPLIGELFF
cdr3_nt: TGTGCCAGCAGTTCGGGGGGGCCGCTAATCGGGGAGCTGTTTTTT

j_call: TRBJ2-3
v_call: TRBV6-2/TRBV6-3
clone_size: -
d_call: -
cdr3_aa: CASSYSAAGPDTQYF
cdr3_nt: TGTGCCAGCAGTTACTCAGCGGCCGGCCCAGATACGCAGTATTTT

j_call: TRBJ2-7
v_call: TRBV6-6
clone_size: -
d_call: -
cdr3_aa: CATGWVSRGYEQYF
cdr3_nt: TGTGCCACCGGGTGGGTCTCCCGGGGTTACGAGCAGTACTTC

j_call: TRBJ2-7
v_call: TRBV18
clone_size: few
d_call: TRBD2
cdr3_aa: CASSPPRGLAGAEQYF
cdr3_nt: TGTGCCAGCTCACCACCGCGAGGGCTAGCGGGAGCCGAGCAGTACTTC

j_call: TRBJ2-7
v_call: TRBV28
clone_size: few
d_call: -
cdr3_aa: CASRPGGASPYEQYF
cdr3_nt: TGTGCCAGCAGACCCGGCGGAGCCAGTCCCTACGAGCAGTACTTC

j_call: TRBJ2-1
v_call: TRBV27
clone_size: few
d_call: -
cdr3_aa: CASSAPGTAYNEQFF
cdr3_nt: TGTGCCAGCAGTGCCCCCGGGACGGCTTACAATGAGCAGTTCTTC

j_call: TRBJ2-2
v_call: TRBV3-1
clone_size: -
d_call: -
cdr3_aa: CASSQKTYLQANTGELFF
cdr3_nt: TGTGCCAGCAGCCAAAAAACGTACTTGCAGGCGAACACCGGGGAGCTGTTTTTT

j_call: TRBJ2-1
v_call: TRBV5-1
clone_size: few
d_call: -
cdr3_aa: CASSLEAHQFYNEQFF
cdr3_nt: TGCGCCAGCAGCTTGGAAGCTCACCAATTCTACAATGAGCAGTTCTTC

j_call: TRBJ1-2
v_call: TRBV6-5
clone_size: few
d_call: TRBD1
cdr3_aa: CASSSTGVYGYTF
cdr3_nt: TGTGCCAGCAGCTCCACAGGGGTCTATGGCTACACCTTC

j_call: TRBJ2-7
v_call: TRBV20-1
clone_size: -
d_call: TRBD1
cdr3_aa: CSAGRDSPYEQYF
cdr3_nt: TGCAGTGCGGGCCGGGACAGCCCCTACGAGCAGTACTTC

j_call: TRBJ1-1
v_call: TRBV5-1
clone_size: -
d_call: -
cdr3_aa: CASSTQDRGAMNTEAFF
cdr3_nt: TGCGCCAGCAGCACCCAAGACAGAGGGGCCATGAACACTGAAGCTTTCTTT

j_call: TRBJ1-4
v_call: TRBV10-2
clone_size: -
d_call: TRBD1
cdr3_aa: CAGRGQGNEKLFF
cdr3_nt: TGCGCCGGCAGGGGACAGGGGAATGAAAAACTGTTTTTT

j_call: TRBJ2-3
v_call: TRBV7-9
clone_size: -
d_call: -
cdr3_aa: CASSPGGTEGTDTQYF
cdr3_nt: TGTGCCAGCAGCCCGGGGGGGACAGAAGGCACAGATACGCAGTATTTT

j_call: TRBJ2-1
v_call: TRBV29-1
clone_size: few
d_call: -
cdr3_aa: CSVAGSADNEQFF
cdr3_nt: TGCAGCGTTGCAGGGTCCGCGGACAATGAGCAGTTCTTC

j_call: TRBJ1-4
v_call: TRBV2
clone_size: -
d_call: -
cdr3_aa: CASSLSWTNEKLFF
cdr3_nt: TGTGCCAGCAGCCTCAGTTGGACTAATGAAAAACTGTTTTTT

j_call: TRBJ2-1
v_call: TRBV7-3
clone_size: -
d_call: TRBD2
cdr3_aa: CASSLQYSGSSSYNEQFF
cdr3_nt: TGTGCCAGCAGCTTACAATATAGCGGGAGCAGCTCCTACAATGAGCAGTTCTTC